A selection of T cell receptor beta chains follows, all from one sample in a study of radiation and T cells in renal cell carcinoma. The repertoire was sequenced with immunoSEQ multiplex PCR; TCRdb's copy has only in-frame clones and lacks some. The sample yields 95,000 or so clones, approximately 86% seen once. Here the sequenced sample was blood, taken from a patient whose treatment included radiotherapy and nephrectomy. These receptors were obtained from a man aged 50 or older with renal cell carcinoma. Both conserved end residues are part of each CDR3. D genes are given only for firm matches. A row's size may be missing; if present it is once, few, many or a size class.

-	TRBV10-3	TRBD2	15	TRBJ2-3	TGTGCCATCAGTGCCCCTAGCGGATTCACAGATACGCAGTATTTT	CAISAPSGFTDTQYF
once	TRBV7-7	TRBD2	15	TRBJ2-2	TGTGCTAGCAGCTTAGCGGGGACGAACACCGGGGAGCTGTTTTTT	CASSLAGTNTGELFF
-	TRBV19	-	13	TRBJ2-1	TGTGCCAGTAGTTTGACTAACTACAATGAGCAGTTCTTC	CASSLTNYNEQFF
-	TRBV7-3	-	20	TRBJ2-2	TGTGCCAGCAGCTTAGGTATCGGGGCGTTGGGGAAACTCAGCACCGGGGAGCTGTTTTTT	CASSLGIGALGKLSTGELFF
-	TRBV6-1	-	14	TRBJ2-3	TGTGCCATGCAAGCGGAGGGGGGCACAGATACGCAGTATTTT	CAMQAEGGTDTQYF
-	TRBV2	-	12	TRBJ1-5	TGTGCCAGCAGAAATAGCAATCAGCCCCAGCATTTT	CASRNSNQPQHF
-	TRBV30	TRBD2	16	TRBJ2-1	TGTGCCTGGAGTGAACAAGTGGCTAGCGGAAACAATGAGCAGTTCTTC	CAWSEQVASGNNEQFF
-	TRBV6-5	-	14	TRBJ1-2	TGTGCCAGCAGGACACACAAGGGGAACTATGGCTACACCTTC	CASRTHKGNYGYTF
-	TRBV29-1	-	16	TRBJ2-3	TGCAGCGTTGAAGATGGGGGCCCAGGTCTCACAGATACGCAGTATTTT	CSVEDGGPGLTDTQYF
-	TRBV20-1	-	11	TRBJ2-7	TGCAGTGCTCCCCGGGGTGACGAGCAGTACTTC	CSAPRGDEQYF
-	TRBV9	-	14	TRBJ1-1	TGTGCCAGCAGCGTAGGGCAAGAAAACACTGAAGCTTTCTTT	CASSVGQENTEAFF
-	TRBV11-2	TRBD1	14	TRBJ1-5	TGTGCCAGCAGCTTGGACAGGTTCAATCAGCCCCAGCATTTT	CASSLDRFNQPQHF
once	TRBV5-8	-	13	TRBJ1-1	TGTGCCAGCAGCAAAAGTCGGGGCACTGAAGCTTTCTTT	CASSKSRGTEAFF
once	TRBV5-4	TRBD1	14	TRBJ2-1	TGTGCCAGCAGCCACCCTGGACAGGGCAATGAGCAGTTCTTC	CASSHPGQGNEQFF
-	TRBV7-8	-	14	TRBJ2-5	TGTGCCAGCAGCTTAGTCGGCGACCAAGAGACCCAGTACTTC	CASSLVGDQETQYF
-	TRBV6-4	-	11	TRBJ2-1	TGTGCCAGCAGTGAGGACAATGAGCAGTTCTTC	CASSEDNEQFF
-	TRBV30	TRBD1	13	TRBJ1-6	TGTGCCTGGAGCGGACAGGCCTATTCACCCCTCCACTTT	CAWSGQAYSPLHF
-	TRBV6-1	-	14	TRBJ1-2	TGTGCCAGCAGCGAGACGGGACGGCTCTATGGCTACACCTTC	CASSETGRLYGYTF
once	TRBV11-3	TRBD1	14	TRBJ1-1	TGTGCCAGCAGCTTGAAGGGGGCGCAGACTGAAGCTTTCTTT	CASSLKGAQTEAFF
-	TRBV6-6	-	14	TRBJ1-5	TGTGCCAGCAGTTCCGACAGACTCAATCAGCCCCAGCATTTT	CASSSDRLNQPQHF